The 2 T cell receptor beta chains below were found in one sample sequenced in a study of graft-versus-host responses after intestinal transplantation (dated by TCRdb to about 2021). Their antigens remain unidentified. Library method: the immunoSEQ multiplex PCR assay. TCRdb provides this immuneACCESS table in a form limited to in-frame rearrangements. Some clones are lacking; in checked studies, under half of them reflect an unresolved V gene, and why the rest are absent is not known. The sample table holds around 78,000 clones, of which around 86% were seen once. Roughly 8% of the sample is held by the ten biggest clonotypes. Read against the paper, the sample's time point label means: cells obtained before transplantation from donor or recipient. Material: unstimulated CD8+ T cells sorted from spleen or lymph node cells, obtained before transplant. These receptors originate from a human donor who was the organ donor for an intestinal transplant.

To note about this clone: The CDR3 end shows no conserved phenylalanine or tryptophan, and so a read error is likely. The DNA is omitted, as the CDR3 cannot be located on it reliably, and the CDR3 follows TCRdb's listing. V gene TRBV6-6 combines with J gene TRBJ1-4; the table's D call, TRBD1, has no DNA check behind it. The CDR3 sequence runs 12 residues, both termini included. Germline values: CDR1 MNHNY, CDR2 SVGAGI (reference sequence). CDR3 sequence reads: CASSWAGQPHSL.

This clone turned up a few times. CDR3 loop: CASSLFVRGIYGYTF. The CDR3 DNA is TGCGCCAGCAGCTTGTTTGTCAGGGGCATCTATGGCTACACCTTC. The V gene is TRBV5-1, the J gene TRBJ1-2; tentative D call: TRBD1 (6 bases). This CDR3 is 15 amino acids long. V lost 1 base and J 4 bases, leaving 14 bases between the germline ends. From germline, CDR1 is SGHRS and CDR2 YFSETQ. Full variable domain (outside the CDR3, taken from reference TRBV5-1 and TRBJ1-2): KAGVTQTPRYLIKTRGQQVTLSCSPISGHRSVSWYQQTPGQGLQFLFEYFSETQRNKGNFPGRFSGRQFSNSRSEMNVSTLELGDSALYLCASSLFVRGIYGYTFGSGTRLTVV.